These T cell receptor beta chains were read from a single sample in a study of cytomegalovirus exposure and HLA in healthy donors. Clones were read by immunoSEQ multiplex PCR, and TCRdb kept only the in-frame ones, dropping some. The sample yields around 150,000 clones, roughly three quarters seen once. Specimen: PBMCs. The receptors derive from a man aged 60-69 years in good health and CMV-seronegative. CDR3s include the opening cysteine and the closing phenylalanine or tryptophan. The D gene is left open where the match is weak. Rows may omit the clone size; those that give it use once, few, many or a size class.

CDR3 length: 23; V gene: TRBV9; D gene: TRBD1; J gene: TRBJ2-2; clone size: -; CDR3 DNA: TGTGCCAGCAGCGTAACGATACCGACGGGACAGGGGGCGCAAGCTCTTGATACCGGGGAGCTGTTTTTT; CDR3 protein: CASSVTIPTGQGAQALDTGELFF
CDR3 length: 15; V gene: TRBV7-2; D gene: TRBD2; J gene: TRBJ2-5; clone size: -; CDR3 DNA: TGTGCCAGCAGCACCTGGACTAGCGGCCAAGAGACCCAGTACTTC; CDR3 protein: CASSTWTSGQETQYF
CDR3 length: 16; V gene: TRBV6-6; D gene: TRBD1; J gene: TRBJ1-1; clone size: few; CDR3 DNA: TGTGCCAGCAACACCGCGGGACAGTGGGGCAACACTGAAGCTTTCTTT; CDR3 protein: CASNTAGQWGNTEAFF
CDR3 length: 16; V gene: TRBV19; D gene: -; J gene: TRBJ1-6; clone size: -; CDR3 DNA: TGTGCCAGTAGTCCCTCCCGACAGAGAAATAATTCACCCCTCCACTTT; CDR3 protein: CASSPSRQRNNSPLHF
CDR3 length: 16; V gene: TRBV28; D gene: -; J gene: TRBJ2-4; clone size: -; CDR3 DNA: TGTGCCAGCAGTTTATTCCAGGGGCGCCGTGCAAACATTCAGTACTTC; CDR3 protein: CASSLFQGRRANIQYF
CDR3 length: 15; V gene: TRBV5-1; D gene: TRBD1; J gene: TRBJ2-7; clone size: -; CDR3 DNA: TGCGCCAGCAGCTCAGAACAGGGGGCCTACTACGAGCAGTACTTC; CDR3 protein: CASSSEQGAYYEQYF
CDR3 length: 13; V gene: TRBV11-2; D gene: -; J gene: TRBJ2-2; clone size: -; CDR3 DNA: TGTGCCAGCAGCAGTAGGGGCTCCGGGGAGCTGTTTTTT; CDR3 protein: CASSSRGSGELFF
CDR3 length: 13; V gene: TRBV6-6; D gene: TRBD1; J gene: TRBJ2-5; clone size: -; CDR3 DNA: TGTGCCAGCAAACCAGGGGGCCAAGAGACCCAGTACTTC; CDR3 protein: CASKPGGQETQYF
CDR3 length: 15; V gene: TRBV5-1; D gene: TRBD2; J gene: TRBJ2-7; clone size: few; CDR3 DNA: TGCGCCAGCAGCTTACTAGCGGGAGGGCCGTACGAGCAGTACTTC; CDR3 protein: CASSLLAGGPYEQYF
CDR3 length: 15; V gene: TRBV4-1; D gene: -; J gene: TRBJ1-5; clone size: few; CDR3 DNA: TGCGCCAGCAGCCCGGGGAGTCTCAGCAATCAGCCCCAGCATTTT; CDR3 protein: CASSPGSLSNQPQHF
CDR3 length: 18; V gene: TRBV9; D gene: -; J gene: TRBJ2-3; clone size: -; CDR3 DNA: TGTGCCAGCAGCGTAGTAGGGGGGAGCGCGGGAGTCACAGATACGCAGTATTTT; CDR3 protein: CASSVVGGSAGVTDTQYF
CDR3 length: 14; V gene: TRBV11-2; D gene: TRBD1; J gene: TRBJ2-7; clone size: -; CDR3 DNA: TGTGCCAGCAGCCTGGGACAGGGGTCCCACGAGCAGTACTTC; CDR3 protein: CASSLGQGSHEQYF
CDR3 length: 15; V gene: TRBV4-1; D gene: TRBD1; J gene: TRBJ1-2; clone size: few; CDR3 DNA: TGCGCCAGCAGCTCCCCCCCCACAGGGGGCGATGGCTACACCTTC; CDR3 protein: CASSSPPTGGDGYTF
CDR3 length: 15; V gene: TRBV28; D gene: -; J gene: TRBJ2-7; clone size: -; CDR3 DNA: TGTGCCCTACAAGGGGGTTCAGGGAGCTCCTACGAGCAGTACTTC; CDR3 protein: CALQGGSGSSYEQYF
CDR3 length: 13; V gene: TRBV29-1; D gene: TRBD1; J gene: TRBJ2-7; clone size: -; CDR3 DNA: TGCAGCGTCGCCGGGACAGCCTCCTACGAGCAGTACTTC; CDR3 protein: CSVAGTASYEQYF
CDR3 length: 12; V gene: TRBV6-5; D gene: TRBD2; J gene: TRBJ2-5; clone size: few; CDR3 DNA: TGTGCCAGCAGGGTCGGGGAGGGGACCCAGTACTTC; CDR3 protein: CASRVGEGTQYF
CDR3 length: 14; V gene: TRBV7-2; D gene: TRBD1; J gene: TRBJ1-1; clone size: once; CDR3 DNA: TGTGCCAGCAGGGGACAGGGGATGAACACTGAAGCTTTCTTT; CDR3 protein: CASRGQGMNTEAFF
CDR3 length: 13; V gene: TRBV6-5; D gene: TRBD2; J gene: TRBJ2-3; clone size: -; CDR3 DNA: TGTGCCAGCAACGGGGGGGCCACAGATACGCAGTATTTT; CDR3 protein: CASNGGATDTQYF
CDR3 length: 12; V gene: TRBV21-1; D gene: -; J gene: TRBJ2-1; clone size: -; CDR3 DNA: TGTGCCAGCGGTACAGACTACAATGAGCAGTTCTTC; CDR3 protein: CASGTDYNEQFF
CDR3 length: 14; V gene: TRBV19; D gene: -; J gene: TRBJ2-7; clone size: -; CDR3 DNA: TGTGCCAGTAATCCCGGGACAACTTCCTACGAGCAGTACTTC; CDR3 protein: CASNPGTTSYEQYF
CDR3 length: 15; V gene: TRBV7-2; D gene: -; J gene: TRBJ2-3; clone size: -; CDR3 DNA: TGTGCCAGCAGCTCAGTTGCGGGGATCACAGATACGCAGTATTTT; CDR3 protein: CASSSVAGITDTQYF
CDR3 length: 14; V gene: TRBV4-3; D gene: TRBD1; J gene: TRBJ1-3; clone size: -; CDR3 DNA: TGCGCCAGCGGCCAAGAGGACAGGGGAGACACCATATATTTT; CDR3 protein: CASGQEDRGDTIYF
CDR3 length: 16; V gene: TRBV5-6; D gene: TRBD2; J gene: TRBJ2-1; clone size: -; CDR3 DNA: TGTGCCAGCAGCAGGCGGACTAGCGGGGGGTTGAATGAGCAGTTCTTC; CDR3 protein: CASSRRTSGGLNEQFF
CDR3 length: 15; V gene: TRBV5-6; D gene: TRBD1; J gene: TRBJ2-7; clone size: -; CDR3 DNA: TGTGCCAGCAGCTTGGTGGGACAGGGGGCTTACGAGCAGTACTTC; CDR3 protein: CASSLVGQGAYEQYF
CDR3 length: 16; V gene: TRBV7-9; D gene: -; J gene: TRBJ2-1; clone size: -; CDR3 DNA: TGTGCCAGCAGCGAGGCTTTAGGGGTTTCCTACAATGAGCAGTTCTTC; CDR3 protein: CASSEALGVSYNEQFF
CDR3 length: 15; V gene: TRBV27; D gene: -; J gene: TRBJ1-1; clone size: few; CDR3 DNA: TGTGCCAGCAGTTTACCTGAAATGAGAGACACTGAAGCTTTCTTT; CDR3 protein: CASSLPEMRDTEAFF
CDR3 length: 13; V gene: TRBV11-2; D gene: -; J gene: TRBJ1-5; clone size: -; CDR3 DNA: TGTGCCAGCAGCTTACAGGAAAATCAGCCCCAGCATTTT; CDR3 protein: CASSLQENQPQHF
CDR3 length: 13; V gene: TRBV28; D gene: -; J gene: TRBJ2-1; clone size: -; CDR3 DNA: TGTGCCAGCAGTTTGGCCCCTCCCAATGAGCAGTTCTTC; CDR3 protein: CASSLAPPNEQFF
CDR3 length: 11; V gene: TRBV30; D gene: -; J gene: TRBJ1-1; clone size: -; CDR3 DNA: -; CDR3 protein: CAWGTGTFSFF
CDR3 length: 15; V gene: TRBV28; D gene: TRBD2; J gene: TRBJ2-2; clone size: -; CDR3 DNA: TGTGCCAGCAGTCCCGGGACTAGGGGTTCCGGGGAGCTGTTTTTT; CDR3 protein: CASSPGTRGSGELFF
CDR3 length: 15; V gene: TRBV5-1; D gene: -; J gene: TRBJ1-5; clone size: few; CDR3 DNA: TGCGCCAGCAGCTTGATCCCGGGGGGAGAACAGCCCCAGCATTTT; CDR3 protein: CASSLIPGGEQPQHF